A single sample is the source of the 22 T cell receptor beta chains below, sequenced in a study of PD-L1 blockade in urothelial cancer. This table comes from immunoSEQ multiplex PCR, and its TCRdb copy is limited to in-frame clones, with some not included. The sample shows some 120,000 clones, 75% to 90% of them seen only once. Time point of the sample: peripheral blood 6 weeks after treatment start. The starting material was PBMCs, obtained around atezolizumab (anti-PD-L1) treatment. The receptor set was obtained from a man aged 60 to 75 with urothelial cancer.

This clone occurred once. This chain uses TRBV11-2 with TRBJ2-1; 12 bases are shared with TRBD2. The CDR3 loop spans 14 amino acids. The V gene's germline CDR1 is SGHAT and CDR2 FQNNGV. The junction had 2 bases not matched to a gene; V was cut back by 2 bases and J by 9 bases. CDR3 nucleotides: TGTGCCAGCAGCTTACTAGCGGGAGGGCCTGAGCAGTTCTTC. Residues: CASSLLAGGPEQFF. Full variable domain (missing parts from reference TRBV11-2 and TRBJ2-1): EAGVAQSPRYKIIEKRQSVAFWCNPISGHATLYWYQQILGQGPKLLIQFQNNGVVDDSQLPKDRFSAERLKGVDSTLKIQPAKLEDSAVYLCASSLLAGGPEQFFGPGTRLTVL.

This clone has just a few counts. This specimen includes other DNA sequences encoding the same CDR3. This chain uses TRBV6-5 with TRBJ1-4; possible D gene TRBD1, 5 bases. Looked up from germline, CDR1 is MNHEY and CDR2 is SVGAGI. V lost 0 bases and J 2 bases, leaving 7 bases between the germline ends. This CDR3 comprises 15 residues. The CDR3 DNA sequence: TGTGCCAGCAGTTACTCGACAGCCACTAATGAAAAACTGTTTTTT. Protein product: CASSYSTATNEKLFF.

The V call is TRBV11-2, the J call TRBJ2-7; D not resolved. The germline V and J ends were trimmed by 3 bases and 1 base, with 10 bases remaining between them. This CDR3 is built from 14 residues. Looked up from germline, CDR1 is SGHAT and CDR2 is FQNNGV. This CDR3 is CASSLRYGSYEQYF. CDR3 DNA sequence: TGTGCCAGCAGCTTGCGCTACGGTTCCTACGAGCAGTACTTC.

CDR3 bases: TGCAGCGTTGAACTCATACAGGGATCTGAGGGCGAGCAGTACTTC. Encoded protein: CSVELIQGSEGEQYF. The chain links TRBV29-1 to TRBJ2-7, with a tentative D call TRBD1 (6 bases). CDR3 length equals 15 residues. Trimming pared 2 bases from V and 6 bases from J, leaving 20 bases between. The germline CDR1 and CDR2 sequences are SQVTM and ANQGSEA.

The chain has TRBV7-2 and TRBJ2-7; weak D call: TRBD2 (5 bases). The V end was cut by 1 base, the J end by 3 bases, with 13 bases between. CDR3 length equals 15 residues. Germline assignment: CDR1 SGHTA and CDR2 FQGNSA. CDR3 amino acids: CASSLGLSSSYEQYF. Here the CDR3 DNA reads TGTGCCAGCAGCTTAGGTTTGTCTAGCAGCTACGAGCAGTACTTC.

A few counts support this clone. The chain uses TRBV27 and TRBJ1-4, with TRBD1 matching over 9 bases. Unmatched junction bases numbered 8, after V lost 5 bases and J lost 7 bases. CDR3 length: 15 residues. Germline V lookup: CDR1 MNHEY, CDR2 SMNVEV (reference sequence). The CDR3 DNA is TGTGCCAGCAGTCCCGGCGGGACAGGGAGTGAAAAACTGTTTTTT. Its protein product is CASSPGGTGSEKLFF.

CDR3 sequence: CASITSGPDTQYF. Written as DNA, the CDR3 is TGTGCCAGCATTACATCAGGGCCAGATACGCAGTATTTT. V is TRBV5-5 and J is TRBJ2-3; D perhaps matches TRBD1 (5 bases). The CDR3 consists of 13 residues. Trimming pared 6 bases from V and 4 bases from J, leaving 12 bases between. Germline V gene data show CDR1 as SGHKS and CDR2 as YYEKEE (reference sequence). Full variable domain (missing parts from reference TRBV5-5 and TRBJ2-3): DAGVTQSPTHLIKTRGQQVTLRCSPISGHKSVSWYQQVLGQGPQFIFQYYEKEERGRGNFPDRFSARQFPNYSSELNVNALLLGDSALYLCASITSGPDTQYFGPGTRLTVL.

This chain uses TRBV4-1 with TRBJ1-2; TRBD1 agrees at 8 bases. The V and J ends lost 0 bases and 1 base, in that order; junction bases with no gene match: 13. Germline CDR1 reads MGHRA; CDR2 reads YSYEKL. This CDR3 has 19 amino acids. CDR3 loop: CASSQDVEQWTGLNYGYTF. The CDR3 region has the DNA TGCGCCAGCAGCCAAGATGTGGAGCAATGGACAGGGCTTAACTATGGCTACACCTTC.

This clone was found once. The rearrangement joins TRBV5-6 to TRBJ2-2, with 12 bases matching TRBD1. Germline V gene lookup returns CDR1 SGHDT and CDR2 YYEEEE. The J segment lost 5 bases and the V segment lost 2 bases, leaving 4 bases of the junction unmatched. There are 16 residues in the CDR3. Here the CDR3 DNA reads TGTGCCAGCAGCTTCCCGGGACAGGGGGCGACCGGGGAGCTGTTTTTT. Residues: CASSFPGQGATGELFF.

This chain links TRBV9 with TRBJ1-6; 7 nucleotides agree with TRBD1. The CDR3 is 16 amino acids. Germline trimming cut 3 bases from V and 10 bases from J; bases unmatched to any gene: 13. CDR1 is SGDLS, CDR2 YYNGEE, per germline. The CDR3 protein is CASSDPPDRADSPLHF. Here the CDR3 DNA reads TGTGCCAGCAGCGACCCCCCCGACAGGGCGGACTCACCCCTCCACTTT. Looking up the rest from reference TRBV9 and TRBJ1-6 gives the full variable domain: DSGVTQTPKHLITATGQRVTLRCSPRSGDLSVYWYQQSLDQGLQFLIQYYNGEERAKGNILERFSAQQFPDLHSELNLSSLELGDSALYFCASSDPPDRADSPLHFGNGTRLTVT.

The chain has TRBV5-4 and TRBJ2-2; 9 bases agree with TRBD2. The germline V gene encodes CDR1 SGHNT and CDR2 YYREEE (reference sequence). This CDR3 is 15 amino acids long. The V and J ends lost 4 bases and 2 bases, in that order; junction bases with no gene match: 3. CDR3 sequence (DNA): TGTGCCAGCAGCCCGACTAGCGGTAACACCGGGGAGCTGTTTTTT. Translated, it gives CASSPTSGNTGELFF.

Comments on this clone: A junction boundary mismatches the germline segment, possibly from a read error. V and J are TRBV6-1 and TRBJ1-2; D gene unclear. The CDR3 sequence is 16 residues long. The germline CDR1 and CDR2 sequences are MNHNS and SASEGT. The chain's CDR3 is CASSKAPAQVSYGYTF. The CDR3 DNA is TGTGCCAGCAGTAAAGCCCCCGCCCAGGTGTCCTATGGCTACACCTTC.

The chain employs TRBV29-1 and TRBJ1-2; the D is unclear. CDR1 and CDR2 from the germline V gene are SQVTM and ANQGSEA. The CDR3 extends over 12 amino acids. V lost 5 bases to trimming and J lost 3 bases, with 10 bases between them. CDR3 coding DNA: TGCAGCGTTCCAAAAGGAGACTATGGCTACACCTTC. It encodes CSVPKGDYGYTF.

The CDR3 sequence: CASSPRRQTPDTGELFF. CDR3 nucleotides: TGTGCCAGCAGCCCCCGTCGACAGACTCCCGACACCGGGGAGCTGTTTTTT. This chain uses TRBV7-2 with TRBJ2-2, with D perhaps matching TRBD1 (5 bases). The V and J ends lost 5 bases and 3 bases respectively, with 19 bases between them. The germline gives CDR1 SGHTA, CDR2 FQGNSA. The CDR3 length is 17 residues.

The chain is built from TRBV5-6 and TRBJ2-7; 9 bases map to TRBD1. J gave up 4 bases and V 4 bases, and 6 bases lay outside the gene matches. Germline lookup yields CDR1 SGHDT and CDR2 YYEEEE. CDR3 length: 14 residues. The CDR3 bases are TGTGCCAGCAGCCGTGGGGACAGGGCTTACGAGCAGTACTTC. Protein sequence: CASSRGDRAYEQYF.

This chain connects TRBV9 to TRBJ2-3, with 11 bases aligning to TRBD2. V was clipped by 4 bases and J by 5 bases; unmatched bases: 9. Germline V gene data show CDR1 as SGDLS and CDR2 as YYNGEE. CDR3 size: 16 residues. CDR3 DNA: TGTGCCAGCAGCCCAACTAGCGGGAGAGGGATAGATACGCAGTATTTT. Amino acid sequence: CASSPTSGRGIDTQYF.

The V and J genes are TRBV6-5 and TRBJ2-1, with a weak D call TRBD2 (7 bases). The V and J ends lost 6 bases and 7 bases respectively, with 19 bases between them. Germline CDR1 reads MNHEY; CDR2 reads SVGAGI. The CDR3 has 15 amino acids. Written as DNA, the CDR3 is TGTGCCAGCAGGCTTAGCGCGGGGGCAGTAAATGAGCAGTTCTTC. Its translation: CASRLSAGAVNEQFF.

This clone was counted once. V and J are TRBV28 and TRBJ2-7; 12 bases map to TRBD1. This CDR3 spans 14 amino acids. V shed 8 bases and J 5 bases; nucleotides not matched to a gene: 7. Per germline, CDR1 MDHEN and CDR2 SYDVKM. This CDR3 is CASQGTGGLHEQYF. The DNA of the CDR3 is TGTGCCAGCCAGGGGACAGGGGGCCTCCACGAGCAGTACTTC.

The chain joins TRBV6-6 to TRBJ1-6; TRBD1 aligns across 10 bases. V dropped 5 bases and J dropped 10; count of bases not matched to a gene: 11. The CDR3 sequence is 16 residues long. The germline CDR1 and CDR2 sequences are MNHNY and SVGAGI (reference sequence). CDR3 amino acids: CASSLTTGGSGSPLHF. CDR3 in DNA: TGTGCCAGCAGTCTGACGACAGGGGGCTCGGGGTCACCCCTCCACTTT.

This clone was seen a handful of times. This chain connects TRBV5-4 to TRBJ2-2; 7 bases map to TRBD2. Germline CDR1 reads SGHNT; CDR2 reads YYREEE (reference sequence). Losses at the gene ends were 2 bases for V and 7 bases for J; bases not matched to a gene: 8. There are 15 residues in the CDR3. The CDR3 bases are TGTGCCAGCAGCTTAGGCGGGGGTCTTAGCGGGGAGCTGTTTTTT. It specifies CASSLGGGLSGELFF.

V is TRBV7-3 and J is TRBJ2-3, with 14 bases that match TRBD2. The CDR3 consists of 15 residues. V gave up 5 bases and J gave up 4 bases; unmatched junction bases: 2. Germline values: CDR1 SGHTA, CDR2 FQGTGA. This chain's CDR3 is CASSPGLAGADTQYF. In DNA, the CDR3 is TGTGCCAGCAGCCCGGGACTAGCGGGAGCAGATACGCAGTATTTT. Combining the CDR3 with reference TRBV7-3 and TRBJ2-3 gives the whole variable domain GAGVSQTPSNKVTEKGKYVELRCDPISGHTALYWYRQSLGQGPEFLIYFQGTGAADDSGLPNDRFFAVRPEGSVSTLKIQRTERGDSAVYLCASSPGLAGADTQYFGPGTRLTVL.

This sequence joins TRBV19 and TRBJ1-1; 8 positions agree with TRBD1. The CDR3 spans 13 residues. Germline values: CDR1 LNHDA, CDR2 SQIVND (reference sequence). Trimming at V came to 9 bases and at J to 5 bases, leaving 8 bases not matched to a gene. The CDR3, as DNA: TGTGCCAGCTTACAGGGGGTTGGTACTGAAGCTTTCTTT. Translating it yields CASLQGVGTEAFF.